The next 2 T cell receptor beta chains were all read from a single sample in a study of blood T cell repertoires in COVID-19. Produced via immunoSEQ multiplex PCR; TCRdb's table is partial and in-frame only. The sample comprises approximately 90,000 clones, around four fifths of which are singletons, and roughly a third rests with the top ten. The specimen sequenced was peripheral blood. Source of these receptors: a woman at least 80 years old with active or convalescent COVID-19.

This chain joins TRBV5-4 and TRBJ2-5, with no clear D. The CDR3 runs to 13 residues. Trimming pared 5 bases from V and 2 bases from J, leaving 10 bases between. CDR1 and CDR2 from the germline V gene are SGHNT and YYREEE (reference sequence). The CDR3 DNA reads TGTGCCAGCAGGGGTAGCATGCAAGAGACCCAGTACTTC. Protein sequence: CASRGSMQETQYF.

This chain connects TRBV2 to TRBJ1-2; D gene unclear. The V end lost 4 bases, the J end lost 2 bases, and 11 bases lay between the germline ends. Germline CDR1 is SNHLY and CDR2 is FYNNEI. There are 14 residues in the CDR3. CDR3 loop: CASSGVRRNYGYTF. CDR3 bases: TGTGCCAGCAGTGGCGTCAGGCGAAACTATGGCTACACCTTC.